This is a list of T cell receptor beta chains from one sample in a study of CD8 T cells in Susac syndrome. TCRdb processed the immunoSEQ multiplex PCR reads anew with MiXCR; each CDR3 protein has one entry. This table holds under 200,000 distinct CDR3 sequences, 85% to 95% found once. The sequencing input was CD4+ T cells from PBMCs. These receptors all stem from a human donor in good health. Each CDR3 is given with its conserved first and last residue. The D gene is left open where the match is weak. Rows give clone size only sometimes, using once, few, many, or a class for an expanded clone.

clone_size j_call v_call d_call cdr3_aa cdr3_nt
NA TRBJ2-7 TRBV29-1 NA CSVEDGSYEQYF TGCAGCGTTGAAGATGGCAGCTACGAGCAGTACTTC
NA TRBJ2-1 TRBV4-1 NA CASSQERRTKYGNEQFF TGCGCCAGCAGCCAAGAACGCCGGACAAAATACGGTAATGAGCAGTTCTTC
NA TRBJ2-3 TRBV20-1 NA CSARVSSGGDTQYF TGCAGTGCTAGGGTTTCTAGTGGGGGAGATACGCAGTATTTT
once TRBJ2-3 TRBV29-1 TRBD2 CSVGRTSDKDTQYF TGCAGCGTTGGGAGGACTAGTGACAAAGATACGCAGTATTTT
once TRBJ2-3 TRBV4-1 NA CASSQGGHQADTQYF TGCGCCAGCAGCCAAGGGGGACACCAGGCTGATACGCAGTATTTT
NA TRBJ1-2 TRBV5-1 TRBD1 CASSLDRGHGGYTF TGCGCCAGCAGCTTGGACAGGGGGCACGGTGGCTACACCTTC
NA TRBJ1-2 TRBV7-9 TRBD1 CASTPTSGQGAYGYTF TGTGCCAGCACCCCAACCTCCGGGCAGGGGGCCTATGGCTACACCTTC
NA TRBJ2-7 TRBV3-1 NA CASSQGVYEQYF TGTGCCAGCAGCCAAGGGGTTTACGAGCAGTACTTC
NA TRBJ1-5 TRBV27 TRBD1 CASRVGTVSNQPQHF TGTGCCAGCAGGGTCGGGACAGTTAGCAATCAGCCCCAGCATTTT
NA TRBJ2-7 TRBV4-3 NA CASSHDTTNRPSF TGCGCCAGCAGCCATGACACGACCAACAGGCCTTCCTTC
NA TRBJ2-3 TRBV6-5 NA CASRFLDTQYF TGTGCCAGCAGATTCCTAGATACGCAGTATTTT
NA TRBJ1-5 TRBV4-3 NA CASSQSDTENQPQHF TGCGCCAGCAGCCAAAGTGATACGGAGAATCAGCCCCAGCATTTT
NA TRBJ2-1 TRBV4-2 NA CASSQDPHNEQFF TGTGCCAGCAGCCAAGATCCCCACAATGAGCAGTTCTTC
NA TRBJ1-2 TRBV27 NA CASSPKPFNYGYTF TGTGCCAGCAGCCCTAAGCCGTTTAACTATGGCTACACCTTC
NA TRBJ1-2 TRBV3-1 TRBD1 CASSRMDRGNYGYTF TGTGCCAGCAGCCGAATGGACAGGGGAAACTATGGCTACACCTTC
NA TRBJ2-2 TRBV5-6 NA CASSPGLTRTGELFF TGTGCCAGCAGTCCAGGGTTAACTCGGACCGGGGAGCTGTTTTTT
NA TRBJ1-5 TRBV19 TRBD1 CASGDRAPQPQHF TGTGCCAGTGGGGACAGGGCGCCTCAGCCCCAGCATTTT
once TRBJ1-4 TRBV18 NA CASSPIITNEKLFF TGTGCCAGCTCACCGATAATCACTAATGAAAAACTGTTTTTT
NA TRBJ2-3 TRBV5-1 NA CASSLDRGSTDTQYF TGCGCCAGCAGCTTGGACCGCGGTTCGACAGATACGCAGTATTTT
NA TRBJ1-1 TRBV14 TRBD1 CASSQGRTGRTNTEAFF TGTGCCAGCAGCCAAGGAAGGACAGGAAGGACGAACACTGAAGCTTTCTTT
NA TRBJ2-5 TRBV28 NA CASSSPLGVVEETQYF TGTGCCAGCAGTTCCCCACTAGGGGTGGTAGAGGAGACCCAGTACTTC
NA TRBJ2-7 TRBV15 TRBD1 CATSREGQGSYEQYF TGTGCCACCAGCAGAGAGGGACAGGGATCCTACGAGCAGTACTTC
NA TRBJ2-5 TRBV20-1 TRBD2 CSAPGTSGGGETQYF TGCAGTGCACCTGGGACTAGCGGGGGGGGAGAGACCCAGTACTTC
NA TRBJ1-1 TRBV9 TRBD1 CASSTGQGSTEAFF TGTGCCAGCAGCACCGGACAGGGTTCCACTGAAGCTTTCTTT
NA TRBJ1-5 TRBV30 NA CAWSPGLNQPQHF TGTGCCTGGAGTCCAGGACTGAATCAGCCCCAGCATTTT
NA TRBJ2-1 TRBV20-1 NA CSASNPYNEQFF TGCAGTGCTAGTAACCCGTACAATGAGCAGTTCTTC
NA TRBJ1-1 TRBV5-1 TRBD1 CASATQGLTEAFF TGCGCCAGCGCGACACAGGGGCTCACTGAAGCTTTCTTT
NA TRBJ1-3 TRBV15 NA CATAQGRTGNTIYF TGTGCCACCGCCCAAGGCAGGACGGGAAACACCATATATTTT
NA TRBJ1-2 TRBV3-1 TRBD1 CASSRPGQIYGYTF TGTGCCAGCAGCCGTCCGGGACAGATCTATGGCTACACCTTC
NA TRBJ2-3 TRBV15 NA CATSTNWPPIF TGTGCCACCAGCACAAACTGGCCGCCCATTTTT
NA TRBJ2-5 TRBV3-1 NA CASSRGPQETQYF TGTGCCAGCAGTCGCGGGCCCCAAGAGACCCAGTACTTC
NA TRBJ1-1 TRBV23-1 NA CASSYGVRIPEAFF TGCGCCAGCAGCTACGGTGTTCGCATCCCTGAAGCTTTCTTT
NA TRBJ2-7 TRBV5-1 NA CASSLQGGVGEQYF TGCGCCAGCAGCTTGCAAGGCGGGGTCGGAGAGCAGTACTTC
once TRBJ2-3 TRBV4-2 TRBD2 CASSPPGSSGSDTQYF TGTGCCAGCAGCCCACCCGGGTCTAGCGGGAGCGATACGCAGTATTTT
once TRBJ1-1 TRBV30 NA CAYQGMNTEAFF TGTGCCTACCAGGGGATGAACACTGAAGCTTTCTTT
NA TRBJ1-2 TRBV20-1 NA CSARDSGTRYNYGYTF TGCAGTGCTAGAGACTCCGGGACGCGATACAACTATGGCTACACCTTC
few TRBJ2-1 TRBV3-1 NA CASSQAGTDNEQFF TGTGCCAGCAGCCAAGCGGGGACGGACAATGAGCAGTTCTTC
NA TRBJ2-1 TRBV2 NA CASTNRVENNEQFF TGTGCCAGCACCAACCGGGTAGAGAACAATGAGCAGTTCTTC
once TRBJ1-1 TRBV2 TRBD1 CASSEEKGAHGEAFF TGTGCCAGCAGTGAAGAGAAGGGGGCGCATGGTGAAGCTTTCTTT
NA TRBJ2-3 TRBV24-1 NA CATSDLAGTQYF TGTGCCACCAGTGATTTAGCGGGTACGCAGTATTTT
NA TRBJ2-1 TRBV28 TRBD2 CASSLTSGRGDEQFF TGTGCCAGCAGTCTTACTAGCGGGAGGGGGGATGAGCAGTTCTTC
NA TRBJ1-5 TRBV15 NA CATSREATGSFQPQHF TGTGCCACCAGCAGAGAGGCTACAGGGAGCTTTCAGCCCCAGCATTTT
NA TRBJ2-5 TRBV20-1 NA CSASQGETQYF TGCAGTGCTAGCCAAGGGGAGACCCAGTACTTC
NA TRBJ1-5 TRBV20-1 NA CSARDGPGGQPQHF TGCAGTGCTAGAGATGGCCCGGGAGGGCAGCCCCAGCATTTT
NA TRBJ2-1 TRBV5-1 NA CASSFQLNNEQFF TGCGCCAGCAGCTTCCAACTAAACAATGAGCAGTTCTTC
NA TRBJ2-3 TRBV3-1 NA CASSQDVARLAQYF TGTGCCAGCAGCCAAGATGTTGCGAGGCTGGCGCAGTATTTT
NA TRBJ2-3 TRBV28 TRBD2 CASSLAGPTDTQYF TGTGCCAGCAGTCTAGCGGGGCCCACAGATACGCAGTATTTT
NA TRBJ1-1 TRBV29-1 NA CSVETGRNTEAFF TGCAGCGTTGAAACCGGGAGGAACACTGAAGCTTTCTTT
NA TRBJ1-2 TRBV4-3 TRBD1 CASSQDPTGGRNGYTF TGCGCCAGCAGCCAAGACCCAACAGGGGGGAGGAATGGCTACACCTTC
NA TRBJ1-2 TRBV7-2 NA CASSLGGAEGYTF TGTGCCAGCAGCTTAGGCGGGGCGGAGGGCTACACCTTC
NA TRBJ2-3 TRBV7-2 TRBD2 CASSLGGGAGTQYF TGTGCCAGCAGCTTAGGCGGGGGGGCTGGTACGCAGTATTTT
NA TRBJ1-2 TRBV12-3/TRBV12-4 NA CASTSSPASYGYTF TGTGCCAGCACATCCAGCCCGGCGTCCTATGGCTACACCTTC
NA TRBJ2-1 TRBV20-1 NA CSAPRTAPYNEQFF TGCAGTGCCCCTAGGACCGCACCCTACAATGAGCAGTTCTTC
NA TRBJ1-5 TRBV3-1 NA CASSQDKNQPQHF TGTGCCAGCAGCCAAGACAAGAATCAGCCCCAGCATTTT
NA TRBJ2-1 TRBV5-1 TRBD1 CASSPSAGGHNEQFF TGCGCCAGCAGCCCCTCTGCAGGGGGTCACAATGAGCAGTTCTTC